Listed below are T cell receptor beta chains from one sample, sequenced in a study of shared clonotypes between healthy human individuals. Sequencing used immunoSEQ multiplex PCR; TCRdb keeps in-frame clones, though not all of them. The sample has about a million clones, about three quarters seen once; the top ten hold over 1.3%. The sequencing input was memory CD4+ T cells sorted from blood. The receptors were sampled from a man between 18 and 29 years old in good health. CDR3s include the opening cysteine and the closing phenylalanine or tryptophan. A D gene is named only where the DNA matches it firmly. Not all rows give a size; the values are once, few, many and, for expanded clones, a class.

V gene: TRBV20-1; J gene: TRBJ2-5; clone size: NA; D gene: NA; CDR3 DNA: TGCAGCGCAGAATCCCAAGAGACCCAGTACTTC; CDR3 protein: CSAESQETQYF
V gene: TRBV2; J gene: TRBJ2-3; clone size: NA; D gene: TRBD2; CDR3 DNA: TGTGCCAGCAGTGAAGGGCTAGCGGTTCCTAATTTT; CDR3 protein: CASSEGLAVPNF
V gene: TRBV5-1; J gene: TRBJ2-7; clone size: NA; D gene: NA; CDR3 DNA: TGCGCCAGCAGCTTGGCACCAGCTTACGAGCAGTACTTC; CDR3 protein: CASSLAPAYEQYF
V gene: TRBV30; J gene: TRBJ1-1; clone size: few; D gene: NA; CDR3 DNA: TGTGCCTGGAGTATCGGCCCTAACACTGAAGCTTTCTTT; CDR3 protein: CAWSIGPNTEAFF
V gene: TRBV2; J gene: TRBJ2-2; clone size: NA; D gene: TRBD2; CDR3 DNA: TGTGCCAGCAAAAGCGGGGCCGGGGAGCTGTTTTTT; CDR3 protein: CASKSGAGELFF
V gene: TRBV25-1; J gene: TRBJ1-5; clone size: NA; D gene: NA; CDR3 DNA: TGTGCCAGCAGTTCCGGATTATGGCAGCCCCAGCATTTT; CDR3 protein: CASSSGLWQPQHF
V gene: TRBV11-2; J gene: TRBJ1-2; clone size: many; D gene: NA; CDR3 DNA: TGTGCCAGCAGCTTAGATCTGACCGCTGGCTACACCTTC; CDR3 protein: CASSLDLTAGYTF
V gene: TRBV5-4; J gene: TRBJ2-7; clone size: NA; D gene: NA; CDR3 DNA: TGTGCCAGCAGAAGTAGTGAGGGAAGCTTCACCTATGAGCAGTACTTC; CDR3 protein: CASRSSEGSFTYEQYF
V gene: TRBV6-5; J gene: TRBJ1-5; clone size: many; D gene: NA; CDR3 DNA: TGTGCCAGCAGTTACACGACCAGGGCGCCCCAGCATTTT; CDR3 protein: CASSYTTRAPQHF
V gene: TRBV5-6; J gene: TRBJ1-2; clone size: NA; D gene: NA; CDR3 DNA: TGTGCCAGCAGCTACCCGGACAGTCGATCCGGCTACACCTTC; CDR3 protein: CASSYPDSRSGYTF
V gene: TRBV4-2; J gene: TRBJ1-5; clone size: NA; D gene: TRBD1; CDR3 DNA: TGTGCCAGCAGCCAAGCACCGGACAGGGGCATTCAGCCCCAGCATTTT; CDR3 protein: CASSQAPDRGIQPQHF
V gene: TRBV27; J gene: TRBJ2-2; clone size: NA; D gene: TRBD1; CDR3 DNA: TGTGCCAGCAGTTTCAGAACGGGACAGGGTGTCGGGGAGCTGTTTTTT; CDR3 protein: CASSFRTGQGVGELFF
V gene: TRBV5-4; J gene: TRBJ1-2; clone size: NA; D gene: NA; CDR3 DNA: TGTGCCAGCAGCCCACAGGGCCTGAATGGCTACACCTTC; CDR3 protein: CASSPQGLNGYTF
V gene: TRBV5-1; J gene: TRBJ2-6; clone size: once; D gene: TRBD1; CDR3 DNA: TGCGCCAGCAGCGGCCAGACAGGGTTGGGAATCGAAGCCAACGTCCTGACTTTC; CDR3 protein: CASSGQTGLGIEANVLTF
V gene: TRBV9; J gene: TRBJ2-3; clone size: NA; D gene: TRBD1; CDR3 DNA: TGTGCCAGCAGCGTAGGACAGGGTGTGGGAGATACGCAGTATTTT; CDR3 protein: CASSVGQGVGDTQYF
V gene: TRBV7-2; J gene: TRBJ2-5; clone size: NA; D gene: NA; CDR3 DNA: TGTGCCAGCAGCTTAGTAAGAGAGACCCAGTACTTC; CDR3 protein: CASSLVRETQYF
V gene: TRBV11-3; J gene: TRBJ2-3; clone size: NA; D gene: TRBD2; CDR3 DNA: TGTGCCAGCAGCGTAGGAGGGACTAGCGGGAGAGGGACAGATACGCAGTATTTT; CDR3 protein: CASSVGGTSGRGTDTQYF
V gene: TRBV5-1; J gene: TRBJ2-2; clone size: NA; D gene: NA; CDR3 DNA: TGCGCCAGCCTGGGCAGCTTACTAAACACCGGGGAGCTGTTTTTT; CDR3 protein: CASLGSLLNTGELFF
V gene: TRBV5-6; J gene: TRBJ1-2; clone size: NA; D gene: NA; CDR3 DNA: TGTGCCAGCAGCTTCCGGACCTCGACGGGGTATTATGGCTACACCTTC; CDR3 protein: CASSFRTSTGYYGYTF
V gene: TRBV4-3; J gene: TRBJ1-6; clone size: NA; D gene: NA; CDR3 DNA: TGCGCCAGCAGCCAAGTGGGGATTACTAATTCACCCCTCCACTTT; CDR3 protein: CASSQVGITNSPLHF
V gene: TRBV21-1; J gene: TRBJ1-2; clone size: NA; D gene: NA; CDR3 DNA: TGTGCCAGCAGCAAGGGGGGACAGGGAAGCTATGGCTACACCTTC; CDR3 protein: CASSKGGQGSYGYTF
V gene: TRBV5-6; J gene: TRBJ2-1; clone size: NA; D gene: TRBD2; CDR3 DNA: TGTGCCAGCAGCCTTACCGCCGGGACTAGCGGGATGATGGGGAAGTTCTTC; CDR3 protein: CASSLTAGTSGMMGKFF
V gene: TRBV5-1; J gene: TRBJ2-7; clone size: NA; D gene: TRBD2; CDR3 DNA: TGCGCCAGCAGCTTGGGCGGGAGGCCTTACGAGCAGTACTTC; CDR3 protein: CASSLGGRPYEQYF
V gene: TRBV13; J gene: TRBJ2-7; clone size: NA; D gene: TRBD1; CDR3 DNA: TGTGCCAGCAGCTTGACAGGGGGCGGCGAGCAGTACTTC; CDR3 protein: CASSLTGGGEQYF
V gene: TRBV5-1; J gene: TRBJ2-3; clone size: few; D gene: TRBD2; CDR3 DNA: TGCGCCAGCAGCTTGGAGGGACTAGAATCAGATACGCAGTATTTT; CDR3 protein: CASSLEGLESDTQYF
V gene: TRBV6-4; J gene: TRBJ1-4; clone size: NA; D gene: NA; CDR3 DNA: TGCCCCATCCTCGAAAAACTGTTTTTT; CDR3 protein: CPILEKLFF
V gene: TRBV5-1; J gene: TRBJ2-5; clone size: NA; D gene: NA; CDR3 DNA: TGCGCCAGCAGCTACTCAGGGGAGCAGGAGACCCAGTACTTC; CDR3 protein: CASSYSGEQETQYF
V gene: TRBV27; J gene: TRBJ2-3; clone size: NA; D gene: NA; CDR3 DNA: TGTGCCAGCAGTTTACAGATGGTCGGCACAGATACGCAGTATTTT; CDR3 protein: CASSLQMVGTDTQYF
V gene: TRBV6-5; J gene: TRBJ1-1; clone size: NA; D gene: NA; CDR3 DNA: TGTGCCAGCAGTTACCGGGCGACAGTGAACACTGAAGCTTTCTTT; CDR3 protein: CASSYRATVNTEAFF
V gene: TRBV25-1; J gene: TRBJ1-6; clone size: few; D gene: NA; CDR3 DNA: TGTGCCAGCAAAAGGACAGATAATTCACCCCTCCACTTT; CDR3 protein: CASKRTDNSPLHF
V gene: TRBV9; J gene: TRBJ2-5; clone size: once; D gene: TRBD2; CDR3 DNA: TGTGCCAGCAGCGTAGAGCATATGACTAGCGGGAAAGAGACCCAGTACTTC; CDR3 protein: CASSVEHMTSGKETQYF
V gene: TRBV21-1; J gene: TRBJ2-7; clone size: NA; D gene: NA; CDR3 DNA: TGTGCCGGAAGAGGGACCTCTCGGGAGTACTTC; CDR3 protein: CAGRGTSREYF
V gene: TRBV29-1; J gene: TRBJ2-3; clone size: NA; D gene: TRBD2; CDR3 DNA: TGCAGCGTTGAACTAGCGGTTAGCACAGATACGCAGTATTTT; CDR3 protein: CSVELAVSTDTQYF
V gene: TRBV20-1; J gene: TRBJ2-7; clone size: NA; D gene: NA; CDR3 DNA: TGCAGTGCTACAGACTACGAGCAGTACTTC; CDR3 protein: CSATDYEQYF
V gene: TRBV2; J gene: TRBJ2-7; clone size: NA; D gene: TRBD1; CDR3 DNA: TGTGCCAGCAGTGGGACAGGGCCCACCGAGCAGTACTTC; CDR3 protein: CASSGTGPTEQYF
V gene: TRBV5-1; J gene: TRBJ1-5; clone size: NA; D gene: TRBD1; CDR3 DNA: TGCGCCAGCAGCTTGGATGGACAGGGCAATCAGCCCCAGCATTTT; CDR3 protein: CASSLDGQGNQPQHF
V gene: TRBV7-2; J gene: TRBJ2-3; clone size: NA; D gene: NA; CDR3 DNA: TGTGCCAGCAGCTTATTATCAGATACGCAGTATTTT; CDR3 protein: CASSLLSDTQYF
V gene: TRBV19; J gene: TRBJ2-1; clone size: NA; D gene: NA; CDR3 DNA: TGTGCCAGTAGATCCGGGACTTCAAGTGTTAATGAGCAGTTCTTC; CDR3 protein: CASRSGTSSVNEQFF
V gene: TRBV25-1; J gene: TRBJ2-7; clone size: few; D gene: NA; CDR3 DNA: TGTGCCAGCAGTGGACCTAAAGGGCACGAGCAGTACTTC; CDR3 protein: CASSGPKGHEQYF
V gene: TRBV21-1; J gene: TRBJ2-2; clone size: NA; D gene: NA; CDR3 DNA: TGTGCCAGCAATTTGAGGGGGGACACCGGGGAGCTGTTTTTT; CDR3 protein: CASNLRGDTGELFF
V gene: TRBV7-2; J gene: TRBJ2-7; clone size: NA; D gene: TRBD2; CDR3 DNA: TGTGCCAGCAGCTTAGCTAGCGGGGTCGAGCAGTACTTC; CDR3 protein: CASSLASGVEQYF
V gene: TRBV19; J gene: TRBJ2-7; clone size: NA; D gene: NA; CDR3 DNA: TGTGCCAGCAAGGACGAGGCAGGTCAGCAGTACTTC; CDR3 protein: CASKDEAGQQYF
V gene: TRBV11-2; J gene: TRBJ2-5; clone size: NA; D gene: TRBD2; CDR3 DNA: TGTGCCAGCAGCCAAAATGCGGGAGGGTCCGAGACCCAGTACTTC; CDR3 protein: CASSQNAGGSETQYF
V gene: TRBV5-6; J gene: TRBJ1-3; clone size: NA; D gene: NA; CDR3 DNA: TGTGCCAGCAACGACGTGAACTCTGGAAACACCATATATTTT; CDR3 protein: CASNDVNSGNTIYF
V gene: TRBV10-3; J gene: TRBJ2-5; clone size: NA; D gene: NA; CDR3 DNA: TGTGCCATCTCGGGTTTAGGGCAAGAGACCCAGTACTTC; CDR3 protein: CAISGLGQETQYF
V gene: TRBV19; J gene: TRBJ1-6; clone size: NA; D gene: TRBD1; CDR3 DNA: TGTGCCAGTACCGTAGACAGGGGTTATTCACCCCTCCACTTT; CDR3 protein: CASTVDRGYSPLHF
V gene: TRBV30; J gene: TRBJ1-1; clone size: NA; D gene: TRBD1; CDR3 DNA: TGTGCCTGGAGTGTAGGGGCCAGCCGGGGACAGGAAGCTTTCTTT; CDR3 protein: CAWSVGASRGQEAFF
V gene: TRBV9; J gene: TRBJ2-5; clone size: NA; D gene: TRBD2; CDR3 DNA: TGTGCCAGCAGCTCGGGACTAGCCGAGACCCAGTACTTC; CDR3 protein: CASSSGLAETQYF
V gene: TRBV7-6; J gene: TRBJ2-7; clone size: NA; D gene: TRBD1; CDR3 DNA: TGTGCCAGCAGCGTGGGACAGCCGCCCTACGAGCAGTACTTC; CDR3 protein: CASSVGQPPYEQYF
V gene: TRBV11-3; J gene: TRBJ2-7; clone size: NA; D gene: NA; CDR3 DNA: TGTGCCAGCTCCCCGGGGCGGTGCGAGCAGTACTTC; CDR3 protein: CASSPGRCEQYF
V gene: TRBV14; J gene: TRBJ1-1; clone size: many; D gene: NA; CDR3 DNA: TGTGCCAGCAGCCAATTCAGGGAAGCTTTCTTT; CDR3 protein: CASSQFREAFF
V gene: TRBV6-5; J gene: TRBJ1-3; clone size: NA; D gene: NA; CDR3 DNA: TGTGCCAGCAGTTACGGGCGGGGGACTGGAAACACCATATATTTT; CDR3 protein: CASSYGRGTGNTIYF
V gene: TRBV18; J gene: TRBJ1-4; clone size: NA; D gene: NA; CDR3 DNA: TGTGCCAGCTCACCAAAGGAGAATGAAAAACTGTTTTTT; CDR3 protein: CASSPKENEKLFF
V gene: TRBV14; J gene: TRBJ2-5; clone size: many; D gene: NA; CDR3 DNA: TGTGCCAGCAGCCAAGGTGGAGGAGTAGAGACCCAGTACTTC; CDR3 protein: CASSQGGGVETQYF
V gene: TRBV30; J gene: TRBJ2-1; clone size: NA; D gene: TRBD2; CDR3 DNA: TGTGCCTGGAGTGGACTAGCGGGAGGGCCACTCTACAATGAGCAGTTCTTC; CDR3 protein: CAWSGLAGGPLYNEQFF
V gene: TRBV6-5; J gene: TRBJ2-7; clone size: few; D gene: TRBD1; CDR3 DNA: TGTGCCAGCAGGGGACAGGGAGAAGTCTACGAGCAGTACTTC; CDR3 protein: CASRGQGEVYEQYF
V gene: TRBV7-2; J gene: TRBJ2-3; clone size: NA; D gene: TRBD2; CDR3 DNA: TGTGCCAGCAGCCCAGGGACTAGCGGGAGATTAAATACGCAGTATTTT; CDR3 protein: CASSPGTSGRLNTQYF
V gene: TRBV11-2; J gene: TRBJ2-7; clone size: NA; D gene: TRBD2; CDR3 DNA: TGTGCCAGCAGCTCGAAAACCCCCGGACTAGCCTACGAGCAGTACTTC; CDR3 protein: CASSSKTPGLAYEQYF